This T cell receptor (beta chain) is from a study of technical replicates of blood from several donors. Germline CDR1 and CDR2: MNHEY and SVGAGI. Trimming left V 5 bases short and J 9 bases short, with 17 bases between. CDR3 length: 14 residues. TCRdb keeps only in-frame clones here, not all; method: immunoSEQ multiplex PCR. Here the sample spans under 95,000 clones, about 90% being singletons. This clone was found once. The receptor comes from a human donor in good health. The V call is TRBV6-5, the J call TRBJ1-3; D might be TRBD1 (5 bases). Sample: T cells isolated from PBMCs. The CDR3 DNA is TGTGCCAGCAGTCCGCTGTCAGGGATTCGCACCATATATTTT. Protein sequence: CASSPLSGIRTIYF.